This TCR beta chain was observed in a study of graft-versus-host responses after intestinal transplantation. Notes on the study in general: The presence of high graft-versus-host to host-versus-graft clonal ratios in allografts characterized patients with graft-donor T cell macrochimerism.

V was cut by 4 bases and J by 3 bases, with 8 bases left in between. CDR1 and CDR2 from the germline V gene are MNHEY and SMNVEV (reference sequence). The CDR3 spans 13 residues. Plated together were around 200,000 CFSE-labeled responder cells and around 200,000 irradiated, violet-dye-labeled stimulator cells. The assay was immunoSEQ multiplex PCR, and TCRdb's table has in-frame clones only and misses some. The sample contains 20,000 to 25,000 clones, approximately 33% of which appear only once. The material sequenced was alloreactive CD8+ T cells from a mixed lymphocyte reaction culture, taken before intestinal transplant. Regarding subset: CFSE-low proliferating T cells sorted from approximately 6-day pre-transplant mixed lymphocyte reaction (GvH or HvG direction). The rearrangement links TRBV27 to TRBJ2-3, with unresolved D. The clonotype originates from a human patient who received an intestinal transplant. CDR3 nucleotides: TGTGCCAGCAGTTCCCTCGGGACAGATACGCAGTATTTT. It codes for CASSSLGTDTQYF.